The text below deals with one TCR beta chain. Antigen specificity is unknown. The length of the CDR3 is 15 residues. CDR1 and CDR2 (germline): SGHNT, YYREEE (reference sequence). The V and J ends lost 1 base and 2 bases respectively, with 10 bases between them. The PCR had 60 Vbeta and 13 Jbeta primers. Sequencing used immunoSEQ multiplex PCR; TCRdb keeps in-frame clones, though not all of them. The table has roughly 250,000 clones, 80% seen once; the top ten hold 0.3%. This sample is part of a study of cytomegalovirus exposure and HLA in healthy donors. General study findings and limits: Sequencing depth roughly uniform across donors was assumed in presence/absence analyses. The later analysis indicated that the majority of CMV-associated TCR beta chains appeared HLA-restricted.

The TCR originated in a girl aged 2 to 9 in good health and CMV-seronegative. Input material: PBMCs. The chain links TRBV5-4 to TRBJ2-1; the D gene is possibly TRBD2 (5 bases). The CDR3 coding sequence is TGTGCCAGCAGCTTGAATCGTAGCGCCTACAATGAGCAGTTCTTC. It specifies CASSLNRSAYNEQFF.